The clone carrying this T cell receptor (beta chain) was detected ten times or more. Its specificity is not known. Full-length variable regions came from constant-region reverse primers plus semi-nested Nested Universal Primer A PCR. TCRdb processed the 5' RACE reads anew with MiXCR; each CDR3 protein has one entry. The sample has roughly 52,000 distinct CDR3 sequences, approximately 17% seen once. Germline V gene lookup returns CDR1 SGHKS and CDR2 YYEKEE (reference sequence). The CDR3 covers 12 residues. V shed 0 bases and J shed 5 bases, with 4 bases lying between them. Regarding the study as a whole: Tumor memory CD4+ T cell TCR gene usage clustered with blood and lymph node memory CD4+ cells and lymph node naive CD4+ cells. Tumor-infiltrating Treg TCR alpha and beta sequences overlapped most with tumor naive CD4+ T cells, then blood naive. The larger-cohort validation was restricted to a single TCR beta V-J rearrangement rather than whole repertoires.

This TCR came from a female donor with breast cancer. V gene TRBV5-5 combines with J gene TRBJ2-3; D is ambiguous. Source material: naive CD4+ T cells sorted from blood. Subset in this sample: naive CD4+ T cells, CD4+CD45RA+CD25-. The CDR3 loop reads CASSLERDTQYF. Here the CDR3 DNA reads TGTGCCAGCAGCTTGGAGAGAGATACGCAGTATTTT.